Sequencing of this T cell receptor beta chain was carried out in a study of cytotoxic CD8 clonotypes in ibrutinib-treated CLL. On the study more broadly: Mean productive templates were around 260,000; mean productive rearrangements were approximately 94,000.

This clone has more than one count but fewer than ten. The antigen remains undetermined. Some clones are missing from TCRdb's copy, which holds only in-frame ones; the method was immunoSEQ multiplex PCR. The sample lists tens of thousands of clones, around 68% seen once, with roughly 13% in the top ten. Study-wide results and caveats: Sustained-remission and progressing patients had different sampling times.

V shed 2 bases and J shed 0 bases, with 14 bases lying between them. From germline, CDR1 is SGHNT and CDR2 YYREEE (reference sequence). This CDR3 is 17 amino acids long. The receptor was derived from a human donor with chronic lymphocytic leukemia. The rearrangement joins TRBV5-4 to TRBJ2-2; weak D call: TRBD2 (5 bases). Sequencing was performed on PBMCs, taken after 12 months of ibrutinib treatment. The CDR3 reads CASSFGGPMTNTGELFF. CDR3 sequence (DNA): TGTGCCAGCAGCTTCGGCGGGCCGATGACGAACACCGGGGAGCTGTTTTTT.